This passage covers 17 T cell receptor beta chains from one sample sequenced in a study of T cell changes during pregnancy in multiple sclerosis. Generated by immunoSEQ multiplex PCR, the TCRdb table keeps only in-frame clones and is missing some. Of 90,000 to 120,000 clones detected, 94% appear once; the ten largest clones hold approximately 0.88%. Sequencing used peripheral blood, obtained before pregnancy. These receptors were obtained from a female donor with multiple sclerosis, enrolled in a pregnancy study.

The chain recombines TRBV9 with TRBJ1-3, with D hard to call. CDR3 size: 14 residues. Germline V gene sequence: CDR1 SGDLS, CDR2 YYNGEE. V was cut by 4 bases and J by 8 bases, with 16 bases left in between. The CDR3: CASSPRGGKDTIYF. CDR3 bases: TGTGCCAGCAGCCCCCGAGGAGGGAAGGACACCATATATTTT. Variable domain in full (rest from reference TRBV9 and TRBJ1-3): DSGVTQTPKHLITATGQRVTLRCSPRSGDLSVYWYQQSLDQGLQFLIQYYNGEERAKGNILERFSAQQFPDLHSELNLSSLELGDSALYFCASSPRGGKDTIYFGEGSWLTVV.

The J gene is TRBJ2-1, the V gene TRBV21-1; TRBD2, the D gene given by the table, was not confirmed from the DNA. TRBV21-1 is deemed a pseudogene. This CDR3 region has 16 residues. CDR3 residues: CASSSRLAEIYNEQFF. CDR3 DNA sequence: TGTGCCAGCAGCTCTCGACTAGCGGAAATCTACAATGAGCAGTTCTTC.

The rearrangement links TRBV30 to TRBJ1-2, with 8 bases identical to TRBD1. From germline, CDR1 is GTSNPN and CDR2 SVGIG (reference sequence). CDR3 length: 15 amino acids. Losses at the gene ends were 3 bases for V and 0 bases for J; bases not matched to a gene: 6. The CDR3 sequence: CAWRTVRGPNYGYTF. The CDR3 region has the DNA TGTGCCTGGAGAACTGTCAGGGGGCCTAACTATGGCTACACCTTC. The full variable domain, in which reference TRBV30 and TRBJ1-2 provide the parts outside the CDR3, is SQTIHQWPATLVQPVGSPLSLECTVEGTSNPNLYWYRQAAGRGLQLLFYSVGIGQISSEVPQNLSASRPQDRQFILSSKKLLLSDSGFYLCAWRTVRGPNYGYTFGSGTRLTVV.

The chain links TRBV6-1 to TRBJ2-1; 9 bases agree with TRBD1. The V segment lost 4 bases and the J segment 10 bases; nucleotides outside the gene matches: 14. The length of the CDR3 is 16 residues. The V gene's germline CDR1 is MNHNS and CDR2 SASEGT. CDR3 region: CASSAGGQGNRGEQFF. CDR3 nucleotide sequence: TGTGCCAGCAGTGCTGGGGGACAGGGAAACAGAGGAGAGCAGTTCTTC.

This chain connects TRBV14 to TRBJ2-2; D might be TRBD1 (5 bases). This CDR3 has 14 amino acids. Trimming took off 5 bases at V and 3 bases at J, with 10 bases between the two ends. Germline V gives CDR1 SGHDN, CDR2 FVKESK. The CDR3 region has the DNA TGTGCCAGCAGCGTTAGGGGTTACACCGGGGAGCTGTTTTTT. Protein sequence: CASSVRGYTGELFF.

CDR3 nucleotides: TGTGCCAGTAGTTTCCTAGCGGGGGGTTCCTACAATGAGCAGTTCTTC. Its protein is CASSFLAGGSYNEQFF. The gene calls are TRBV19 and TRBJ2-1; 11 positions match TRBD2. The V gene end was trimmed by 5 bases and the J gene end by 1 base; junction bases not matched to a gene: 4. This CDR3 comprises 16 residues. Germline V gene data show CDR1 as LNHDA and CDR2 as SQIVND (reference sequence).

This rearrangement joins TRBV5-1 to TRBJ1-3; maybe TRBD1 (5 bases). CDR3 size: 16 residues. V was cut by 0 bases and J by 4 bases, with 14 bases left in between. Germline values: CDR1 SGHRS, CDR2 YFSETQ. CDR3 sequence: CASSLDSGASGNTIYF. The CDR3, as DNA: TGCGCCAGCAGCTTGGACAGTGGGGCATCCGGAAACACCATATATTTT.

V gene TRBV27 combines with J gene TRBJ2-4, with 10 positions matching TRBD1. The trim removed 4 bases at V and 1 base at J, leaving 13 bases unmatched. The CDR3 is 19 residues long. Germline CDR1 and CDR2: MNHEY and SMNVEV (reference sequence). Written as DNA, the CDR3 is TGTGCCAGCAGTTCAAAGACAGGGGGCACGTCGGGGGCCAAAAACATTCAGTACTTC. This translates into CASSSKTGGTSGAKNIQYF.

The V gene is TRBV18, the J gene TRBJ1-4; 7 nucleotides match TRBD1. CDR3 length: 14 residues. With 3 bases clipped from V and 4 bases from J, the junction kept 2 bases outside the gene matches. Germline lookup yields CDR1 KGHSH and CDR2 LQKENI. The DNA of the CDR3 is TGTGCCAGCTCACCGACAGGGAATAATGAAAAACTGTTTTTT. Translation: CASSPTGNNEKLFF. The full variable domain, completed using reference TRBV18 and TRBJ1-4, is NAGVMQNPRHLVRRRGQEARLRCSPMKGHSHVYWYRQLPEEGLKFMVYLQKENIIDESGMPKERFSAEFPKEGPSILRIQQVVRGDSAAYFCASSPTGNNEKLFFGSGTQLSVL.

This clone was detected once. The CDR3 bases are TGTGCCAGTAGTAAACCCCCCAGTTATGGCTACACCTTC. This sequence encodes CASSKPPSYGYTF. The V and J genes are TRBV19 and TRBJ1-2; no reliable D call. The CDR3 is made up of 13 amino acids. Trimming took off 4 bases at V and 5 bases at J, with 11 bases between the two ends. Germline CDR1 and CDR2: LNHDA and SQIVND (reference sequence).

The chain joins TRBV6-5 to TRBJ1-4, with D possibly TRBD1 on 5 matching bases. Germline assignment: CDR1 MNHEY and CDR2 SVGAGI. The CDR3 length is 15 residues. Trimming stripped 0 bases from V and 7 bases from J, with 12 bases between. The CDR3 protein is CASSYSGREAEKLFF. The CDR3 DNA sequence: TGTGCCAGCAGTTACTCGGGCAGGGAGGCTGAAAAACTGTTTTTT.

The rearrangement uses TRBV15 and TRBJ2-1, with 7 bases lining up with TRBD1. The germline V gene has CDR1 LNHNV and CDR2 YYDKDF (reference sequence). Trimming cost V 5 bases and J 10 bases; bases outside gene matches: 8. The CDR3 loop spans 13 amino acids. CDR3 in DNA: TGTGCCACCAGCTTCTATCCAGGGGGAGAGCAGTTCTTC. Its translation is CATSFYPGGEQFF.

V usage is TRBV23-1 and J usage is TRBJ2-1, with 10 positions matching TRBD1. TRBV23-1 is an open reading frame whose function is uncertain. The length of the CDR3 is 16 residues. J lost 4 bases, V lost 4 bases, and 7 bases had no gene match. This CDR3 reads CASSRLRDRGYNEQFF. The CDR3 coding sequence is TGCGCCAGCAGTCGCCTCCGGGACAGGGGTTACAATGAGCAGTTCTTC.

The CDR3 here is CASSRRDRSSYEQYF. The CDR3 DNA sequence: TGTGCCAGCAGTCGCCGGGACAGGAGCTCCTACGAGCAGTACTTC. This rearrangement joins TRBV6-5 to TRBJ2-7; 8 bases fit TRBD1. The ends lost 5 bases at V and 0 bases at J; junction bases unmatched: 6. CDR3 length: 15 amino acids. Germline V CDR1 and CDR2: MNHEY, SVGAGI.

CDR3 sequence: CASSSGLRANNEQFF. As DNA, the CDR3 is TGTGCCAGCAGTTCGGGACTAAGGGCCAACAATGAGCAGTTCTTC. The V gene is TRBV27, the J gene TRBJ2-1; 7 bases agree with TRBD2. Germline-derived CDR1 and CDR2 are MNHEY and SMNVEV (reference sequence). Unmatched junction bases numbered 8, after V lost 4 bases and J lost 5 bases. CDR3 length equals 15 residues.

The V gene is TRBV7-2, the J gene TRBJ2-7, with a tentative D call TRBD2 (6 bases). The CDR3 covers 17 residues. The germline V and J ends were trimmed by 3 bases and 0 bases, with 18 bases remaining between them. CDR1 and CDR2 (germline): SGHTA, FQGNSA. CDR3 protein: CASSLAPWEDPSYEQYF. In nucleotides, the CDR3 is TGTGCCAGCAGCTTGGCTCCCTGGGAGGATCCCTCCTACGAGCAGTACTTC.

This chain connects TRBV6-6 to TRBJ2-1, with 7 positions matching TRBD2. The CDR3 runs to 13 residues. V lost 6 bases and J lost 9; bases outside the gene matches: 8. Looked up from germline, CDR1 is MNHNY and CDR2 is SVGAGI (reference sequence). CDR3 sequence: CASSRGDFREQFF. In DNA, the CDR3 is TGTGCCAGCAGCCGGGGGGACTTCCGTGAGCAGTTCTTC.